What follows is one TCR beta chain and its context. The data originate from a study of blood T cell repertoires in COVID-19. Study in general: Samples came from the United States, Italy and Spain, spanning acute and convalescent COVID-19.

Authors' data handling: Reference gene primer amplification in the assay estimated nucleated cell counts. Assay used: immunoSEQ multiplex PCR; TCRdb lists only in-frame clones, some missing. That table gives V, J and clone size, and the DNA gave D and trimming. The table has almost 350,000 clones, around 90% seen once. The CDR3 spans 13 residues. Unmatched junction bases numbered 13, after V lost 4 bases and J lost 16 bases. The germline V gene has CDR1 SGHVS and CDR2 FQNEAQ. Followed longitudinally, the Seattle patients had been enrolled during active infection. The sample comprised peripheral blood. This chain connects TRBV7-8 to TRBJ2-1, with TRBD1 matching over 7 bases. This receptor was taken from a woman in her sixties or seventies with COVID-19, enrolled during active disease. The CDR3 coding sequence is TGTGCCAGCAGCTCCCCATCAGGACAGGTTCCTTTCTTC. Residues: CASSSPSGQVPFF.